The 14 T cell receptor beta chains presented below share a single source sample, sequenced in a study of coeliac disease. Notes on the study in general: Control samples showed higher TRB and TRG clonality than intraepithelial and lamina propria samples in active celiac disease.

These receptors' antigens are unknown. TCRdb's copy holds only in-frame clones and misses some; the assay was immunoSEQ multiplex PCR. The sample yields approximately 6,700 clones, 68% seen once. Sequencing was carried out using lamina propria lymphocytes from the gut. All receptors derive from a woman aged 18-30 years with active celiac disease.

This chain connects TRBV10-2 to TRBJ1-1, with TRBD1 matching 7 bases. V shed 1 base, J shed 5 bases, and the junction held 7 bases outside the gene matches. This CDR3 is 15 amino acids long. Looked up from germline, CDR1 is WSHSY and CDR2 is SAAADI. CDR3 amino acids: CASSELEGARTEAFF. CDR3 DNA sequence: TGCGCCAGCAGTGAGTTGGAGGGGGCGAGAACTGAAGCTTTCTTT.

The chain recombines TRBV10-3 with TRBJ2-3, with 15 bases lining up with TRBD2. CDR1 is ENHRY, CDR2 SYGVKD, per germline. The CDR3 covers 17 residues. After removal of 2 bases from V and 7 bases from J, the junction contained 7 bases not matched to a gene. The CDR3 protein is CAISEPMGLAGGNTQYF. For the CDR3, the DNA is TGTGCCATCAGTGAGCCAATGGGACTAGCGGGGGGAAATACGCAGTATTTT.

The chain carries TRBV7-3 and TRBJ2-1, with 7 bases fitting TRBD2. Germline CDR1 reads SGHTA; CDR2 reads FQGTGA. With 4 bases clipped from V and 7 bases from J, the junction kept 4 bases outside the gene matches. The CDR3 spans 13 residues. CDR3 DNA: TGTGCCAGCAGCTCCCGAGCGGGGAATGAGCAGTTCTTC. Its translation: CASSSRAGNEQFF.

The chain recombines TRBV7-2 with TRBJ2-3; a weak D match, TRBD1 (5 bases). Germline assignment: CDR1 SGHTA and CDR2 FQGNSA. This CDR3 region has 14 residues. The V and J ends lost 5 bases and 4 bases respectively, with 13 bases between them. CDR3 protein: CASSLQVGPDTQYF. CDR3 DNA: TGTGCCAGCAGCCTACAGGTCGGGCCAGATACGCAGTATTTT.

The chain links TRBV7-9 to TRBJ2-7; D is possibly TRBD1 (5 bases). The CDR3 covers 16 residues. Germline CDR1 reads SEHNR; CDR2 reads FQNEAQ (reference sequence). With 4 bases removed from V and 6 bases from J, the gap between germline ends came to 22 bases. In DNA, the CDR3 is TGTGCCAGCAGCTCTACGGACGGATCCCTAAGGGGCGAGCAGTACTTC. This codes for CASSSTDGSLRGEQYF.

The chain employs TRBV30 and TRBJ1-5; possible D gene TRBD1, 5 bases. The CDR3 is 12 residues long. Germline lookup yields CDR1 GTSNPN and CDR2 SVGIG (reference sequence). The CDR3 loop is CAVGGAHQPQHF. For the CDR3, the DNA is TGTGCTGTGGGAGGGGCACACCAGCCCCAGCATTTT.

This clone was seen more than once but under ten times. The chain links TRBV13 to TRBJ2-1, with no clear D. The CDR3 totals 11 residues. Germline lookup yields CDR1 PRHDT and CDR2 FYEKMQ (reference sequence). Trimming shortened V by 5 bases and J by 6 bases, and 5 bases separated the two germline ends. CDR3 residues: CASSPSNEQFF. CDR3 DNA sequence: TGTGCCAGCAGCCCCTCCAATGAGCAGTTCTTC.

The chain joins TRBV7-2 to TRBJ2-5; 12 nucleotides agree with TRBD1. The germline V gene has CDR1 SGHTA and CDR2 FQGNSA. With V trimmed by 10 bases and J by 3 bases, 12 bases remained unmatched. The CDR3 totals 16 residues. CDR3 amino acids: CATGRDRGRIEETQYF. CDR3 nucleotides: TGTGCCACCGGACGGGACAGGGGGCGGATAGAAGAGACCCAGTACTTC.

The CDR3, as DNA: TGTGCCAGCAGTTACAGGGCCTCCTCCTACGAGCAGTACTTC. Its protein product is CASSYRASSYEQYF. The chain combines TRBV27 with TRBJ2-7, with a tentative D call TRBD1 (6 bases). This CDR3 comprises 14 residues. Trimming took off 4 bases at V and 0 bases at J, with 10 bases between the two ends. The germline gives CDR1 MNHEY, CDR2 SMNVEV (reference sequence).

This rearrangement joins TRBV9 to TRBJ2-3, with TRBD1 matching over 9 bases. Germline V lookup: CDR1 SGDLS, CDR2 YYNGEE. Unmatched junction bases numbered 8, after V lost 4 bases and J lost 11 bases. There are 13 residues in the CDR3. The CDR3 here is CASSIDRGSRQYF. CDR3 coding DNA: TGTGCCAGCAGCATCGACAGGGGGTCGAGGCAGTATTTT.

The chain joins TRBV18 to TRBJ2-1; 14 bases fit TRBD2. V shed 2 bases, J shed 8 bases, and the junction held 11 bases outside the gene matches. Germline CDR1 and CDR2: KGHSH and LQKENI. This CDR3 region has 18 residues. The CDR3 reads CASSPIAGTSGSSHEQFF. CDR3 in DNA: TGTGCCAGCTCACCAATTGCGGGGACTAGCGGGAGTTCCCATGAGCAGTTCTTC.

The rearrangement links TRBV5-1 to TRBJ2-2, with 10 nucleotides matching TRBD2. There are 18 residues in the CDR3. V shed 0 bases, J shed 2 bases, and the junction held 7 bases outside the gene matches. Per the germline V gene, CDR1 is SGHRS and CDR2 is YFSETQ. The CDR3: CASSLVSLAGLNTGELFF. In nucleotides, the CDR3 is TGCGCCAGCAGCTTGGTGTCACTAGCGGGACTAAACACCGGGGAGCTGTTTTTT.

The gene calls are TRBV5-6 and TRBJ1-2, with D tentatively TRBD1 (5 bases). This CDR3 spans 13 amino acids. With 0 bases removed from V and 4 bases from J, the gap between germline ends came to 7 bases. The germline CDR1 and CDR2 sequences are SGHDT and YYEEEE. In DNA, the CDR3 is TGTGCCAGCAGCTTGGGACAGAGCTATGGCTACACCTTC. The encoded protein is CASSLGQSYGYTF. The variable domain in full, with the rest retrieved from reference TRBV5-6 and TRBJ1-2, is DAGVTQSPTHLIKTRGQQVTLRCSPKSGHDTVSWYQQALGQGPQFIFQYYEEEERQRGNFPDRFSGHQFPNYSSELNVNALLLGDSALYLCASSLGQSYGYTFGSGTRLTVV.

The rearrangement joins TRBV29-1 to TRBJ1-1, with a tentative D call TRBD1 (5 bases). In germline, CDR1 is SQVTM, CDR2 ANQGSEA. The CDR3 is 13 residues long. Trimming removed 6 bases at V and 1 base at J, with 12 bases between. The CDR3 DNA reads TGCAGCGTGGCGCGGGGGTGGAACACTGAAGCTTTCTTT. Its protein product is CSVARGWNTEAFF.